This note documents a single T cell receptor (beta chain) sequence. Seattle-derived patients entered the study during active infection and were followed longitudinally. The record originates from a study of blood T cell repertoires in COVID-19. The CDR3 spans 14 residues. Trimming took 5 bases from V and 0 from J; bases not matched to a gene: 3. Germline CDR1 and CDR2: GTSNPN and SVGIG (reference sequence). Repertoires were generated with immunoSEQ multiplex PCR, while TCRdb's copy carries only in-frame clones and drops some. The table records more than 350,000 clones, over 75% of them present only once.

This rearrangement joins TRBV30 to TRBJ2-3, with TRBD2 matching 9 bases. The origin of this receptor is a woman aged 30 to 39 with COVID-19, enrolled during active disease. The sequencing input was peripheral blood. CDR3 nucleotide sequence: TGTGCCTGGGTTAGCGGGAGTAGCACAGATACGCAGTATTTT. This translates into CAWVSGSSTDTQYF.